This T cell receptor beta chain was sequenced in a study of blood T cells in healthy people across ages. The CDR3 length is 16 residues. Germline V gives CDR1 ENHRY, CDR2 SYGVKD. V dropped 4 bases and J dropped 5; count of bases not matched to a gene: 7. Study results and caveats: Unsorted PBMCs prevented conclusive naive versus antigen-experienced comparison. Those diversity estimates obtained from one million T cells were thought to be underestimates.

Then a second PCR, running roughly 7 to 11 cycles, was carried out with a sample-barcoded 5' primer and a J-beta primer mix. One entry per CDR3 protein, called by TCRdb with MiXCR from the 5' RACE reads. The table records 600,000 or so distinct CDR3 sequences, around 20% of them present only once. As concerns this clonotype: Its specificity is unknown.

This clonotype originated in a man aged 70-80 years in good health. V is TRBV10-3 and J is TRBJ2-2, with 10 bases matching TRBD2. Sequences were obtained from blood. The CDR3 coding sequence is TGTGCCATCAGTGGAGTTGTAGCGGGAGGAACCGGGGAGCTGTTTTTT. Its translation is CAISGVVAGGTGELFF.